What follows are 2 T cell receptor beta chains derived from one specimen sequenced in a study of CD8 T cells in Susac syndrome. Roughly 0.45 to 1 ug RNA was reverse transcribed with random hexamers. Each CDR3 protein gets one entry after TCRdb re-called the immunoSEQ multiplex PCR reads with MiXCR. The table lists about 300,000 distinct CDR3 sequences, 90% to 95% of them singletons. The sequenced sample was CD4+ T cells from PBMCs. The receptors were gathered from a human donor with multiple sclerosis.

The chain is built from TRBV3-1 and TRBJ1-2; no clear D gene. Per the germline V gene, CDR1 is LGHDT and CDR2 is YNNKEL (reference sequence). The CDR3 is 14 residues long. V shed 2 bases and J shed 4 bases, with 11 bases lying between them. The CDR3 is CASSQTSHSYGYTF. The CDR3 DNA is TGTGCCAGCAGCCAAACATCCCACAGCTATGGCTACACCTTC. Full variable domain (outside the CDR3, taken from reference TRBV3-1 and TRBJ1-2): DTAVSQTPKYLVTQMGNDKSIKCEQNLGHDTMYWYKQDSKKFLKIMFSYNNKELIINETVPNRFSPKSPDKAHLNLHINSLELGDSAVYFCASSQTSHSYGYTFGSGTRLTVV.

V usage is TRBV6-4 and J usage is TRBJ2-7; 8 bases fit TRBD2. The CDR3 extends over 16 amino acids. Looked up from germline, CDR1 is MRHNA and CDR2 is SNTAGT. With V trimmed by 5 bases and J by 0 bases, 9 bases remained unmatched. Here the CDR3 reads CASSQLAELSSYEQYF. DNA for the CDR3: TGTGCCAGCAGTCAACTAGCGGAATTGAGCTCCTACGAGCAGTACTTC.